Following are 25 T cell receptor beta chains from one sample sequenced in a study of blood T cell repertoires in COVID-19. The table came from immunoSEQ multiplex PCR; TCRdb's copy has only in-frame clones and leaves some out. The sample contains more than 200,000 clones, around nine tenths of which appear only once. The source material was PBMCs or T cells enriched from blood (not recorded which). Source of these receptors: a woman in her twenties or thirties who had recovered from COVID-19.

V is TRBV6-6 and J is TRBJ1-1; D is unresolved. Germline V lookup: CDR1 MNHNY, CDR2 SVGAGI (reference sequence). Deletions cut 0 bases from V and 0 bases from J, with 11 bases between. The length of the CDR3 is 16 residues. CDR3 protein: CASSYSVGEMNTEAFF. Written as DNA, the CDR3 is TGTGCCAGCAGTTACTCGGTCGGGGAGATGAACACTGAAGCTTTCTTT.

The V and J genes are TRBV4-3 and TRBJ2-7; D ambiguous. This CDR3 is built from 15 residues. In germline, CDR1 is LGHNA, CDR2 YSLEER. Trimming removed 2 bases from V and 3 bases from J, with 14 bases in between. CDR3 bases: TGCGCCAGCAGCCAATTTGCACAGAAGAACTACGAGCAGTACTTC. Translating it yields CASSQFAQKNYEQYF.

V and J are TRBV27 and TRBJ2-7; 7 bases agree with TRBD2. The CDR3 covers 17 residues. CDR1 MNHEY and CDR2 SMNVEV come from the germline V gene (reference sequence). The V and J ends lost 3 bases and 1 base, in that order; junction bases with no gene match: 12. The CDR3 DNA is TGTGCCAGCAGTTTCCTCGGCCCTTGGACTAGGTCCTACGAGCAGTACTTC. Translation: CASSFLGPWTRSYEQYF.

This clone was seen a handful of times. This chain connects TRBV6-2 or TRBV6-3 to TRBJ2-7; D may be TRBD2 (5 bases). Germline V gene lookup returns CDR1 MNHEY and CDR2 SVGEGT. V gave up 4 bases and J gave up 3 bases, with 16 bases separating them. The CDR3 consists of 15 residues. For the CDR3, the DNA is TGTGCCAGCAGTTCGCCCCAGCGGAACCACTACGAGCAGTACTTC. Residues: CASSSPQRNHYEQYF.

V and J are TRBV5-1 and TRBJ2-3; 7 bases fit TRBD2. Germline CDR1 SGHRS, CDR2 YFSETQ. The CDR3 covers 16 residues. V trimming: 0 bases; J trimming: 9 bases; junction bases outside the gene matches: 13. As DNA, the CDR3 is TGCGCCAGCAGCTTGGCCCTGGCGGGAGCCCGAAGAACGCAGTATTTT. This encodes CASSLALAGARRTQYF.

The chain joins TRBV6-5 to TRBJ1-2; 8 bases agree with TRBD1. Trimming removed 7 bases from V and 3 bases from J; junction bases left unmatched: 7. Germline values: CDR1 MNHEY, CDR2 SVGAGI. There are 14 residues in the CDR3. CDR3 bases: TGTGCCAGCATCACCGGGGGACAGGACTATGGCTACACCTTC. This encodes CASITGGQDYGYTF.

The gene calls are TRBV7-9 and TRBJ1-2; maybe TRBD1 (5 bases). Germline CDR1 and CDR2: SEHNR and FQNEAQ (reference sequence). This CDR3 has 13 amino acids. The germline V and J ends were trimmed by 0 bases and 9 bases, with 11 bases remaining between them. The CDR3 protein is CASSLALDNRYTF. As DNA, the CDR3 is TGTGCCAGCAGCTTAGCCCTGGACAATCGCTACACCTTC.

V usage is TRBV11-1 and J usage is TRBJ2-3, with D possibly matching TRBD1 (6 bases). This CDR3 has 15 amino acids. Germline CDR1 is SGHAT and CDR2 is FQDESV (reference sequence). The V end lost 5 bases, the J end lost 0 bases, and 12 bases lay between the germline ends. The CDR3 coding sequence is TGTGCCAGCAGCCTACAGGGTACAAGCACAGATACGCAGTATTTT. This gives the protein CASSLQGTSTDTQYF.

The J gene is TRBJ1-2, the V gene TRBV28; TRBD1 matches at 9 bases. The CDR3 is made up of 14 amino acids. From germline, CDR1 is MDHEN and CDR2 SYDVKM. V lost 2 bases, J lost 4 bases, and 2 bases stayed unmatched. In DNA form, the CDR3 reads TGTGCCAGCAGTTTAGACAGGGGGTCCTATGGCTACACCTTC. This codes for CASSLDRGSYGYTF.

This sequence joins TRBV6-5 and TRBJ1-1; possible D gene TRBD1, 6 bases. Germline CDR1 and CDR2: MNHEY and SVGAGI. The CDR3 sequence is 13 residues long. Trimming pared 4 bases from V and 1 base from J, leaving 7 bases between. This CDR3 is CASSSDRNTEAFF. DNA of the CDR3: TGTGCCAGCAGTTCGGACAGGAACACTGAAGCTTTCTTT.

J is TRBJ2-1 and V is TRBV12-5; TRBD2 agrees at 9 bases. The CDR3 is 15 amino acids. In germline, CDR1 is LGHNT, CDR2 FRNRAP. J was trimmed by 3 bases and V by 7 bases; bases with no gene match: 7. CDR3 sequence: CASALSTSGYNEQFF. The CDR3 nucleotides are TGTGCTAGTGCCCTTTCGACTAGCGGCTACAATGAGCAGTTCTTC.

The gene calls are TRBV28 and TRBJ2-7; 9 bases map to TRBD1. Germline CDR1 and CDR2: MDHEN and SYDVKM. J lost 2 bases, V lost 6 bases, and 8 bases had no gene match. This CDR3 has 15 residues. CDR3 protein: CASSKGGQGAYEQYF. CDR3 coding DNA: TGTGCCAGCAGCAAAGGGGGACAGGGAGCCTACGAGCAGTACTTC.

The chain is built from TRBV7-9 and TRBJ2-1; a weak D match, TRBD2 (5 bases). Germline CDR1 SEHNR, CDR2 FQNEAQ (reference sequence). V dropped 5 bases and J dropped 14 bases, with 25 bases sitting between them. The length of the CDR3 is 15 residues. CDR3 residues: CASSPSPLEMVGKFF. CDR3 DNA: TGTGCCAGCAGCCCCAGCCCACTAGAAATGGTGGGCAAGTTCTTC.

This chain connects TRBV6-5 to TRBJ1-1; maybe TRBD1 (5 bases). The length of the CDR3 is 11 residues. The germline V gene has CDR1 MNHEY and CDR2 SVGAGI. V lost 6 bases to trimming and J lost 6 bases, with 8 bases between them. The CDR3 DNA reads as TGTGCCAGCAGACGGGACTCTGAAGCTTTCTTT. It specifies CASRRDSEAFF.

For the CDR3, the DNA is TGCGCCAGCAGCCAAGATCCCAGCGGGGTATCCTACGAGCAGTACTTC. Translating gives CASSQDPSGVSYEQYF. This rearrangement joins TRBV4-3 to TRBJ2-7; 7 bases agree with TRBD2. Per germline, CDR1 LGHNA and CDR2 YSLEER. The ends lost 0 bases at V and 1 base at J; junction bases unmatched: 6. The CDR3 runs 16 residues.

This chain uses TRBV3-1 (or the pseudogene TRBV3-2) with TRBJ2-1, with TRBD2 matching 11 bases. The germline V gene encodes CDR1 LGHDT and CDR2 YNNKEL (reference sequence). V dropped 4 bases and J dropped 3; count of bases not matched to a gene: 2. This CDR3 spans 15 amino acids. CDR3 residues: CASSPTSGSYNEQFF. The CDR3 DNA reads TGTGCCAGCAGCCCTACTAGCGGGAGCTACAATGAGCAGTTCTTC.

This chain connects TRBV19 to TRBJ1-5; TRBD1 might be the D (6 bases). Trimming removed 0 bases from V and 2 bases from J, with 20 bases in between. From germline, CDR1 is LNHDA and CDR2 SQIVND (reference sequence). This CDR3 is built from 19 residues. CDR3 sequence (DNA): TGTGCCAGTAGTATAGATGAGGGGGTTTGGGGGCTCGGCAATCAGCCCCAGCATTTT. This gives the protein CASSIDEGVWGLGNQPQHF.

The chain uses TRBV5-1 and TRBJ2-5, with 8 bases fitting TRBD2. The CDR3 is 14 residues long. V was clipped by 4 bases and J by 5 bases; unmatched bases: 7. Germline-derived CDR1 and CDR2 are SGHRS and YFSETQ. For the CDR3, the DNA is TGCGCCAGCAGCATCAGCGGGAGTGGGGAGACCCAGTACTTC. It yields the protein CASSISGSGETQYF.

CDR3 bases: TGCAGCGTTGTCCAGGCCCAGGAGCTGTTTTTT. Amino acid sequence: CSVVQAQELFF. V is TRBV29-1 and J is TRBJ2-2; D unresolved. This CDR3 contains 11 residues. The V gene's germline CDR1 is SQVTM and CDR2 ANQGSEA. V lost 4 bases and J 10 bases, leaving 10 bases between the germline ends.

The chain has TRBV19 and TRBJ1-2; 9 bases fit TRBD1. In germline, CDR1 is LNHDA, CDR2 SQIVND (reference sequence). The CDR3 runs to 16 residues. After removal of 6 bases from V and 7 bases from J, the junction contained 15 bases not matched to a gene. The CDR3 is CASSRQGDRVTSGYTF. The CDR3 region has the DNA TGTGCCAGTAGCCGCCAGGGGGACAGGGTAACGTCTGGCTACACCTTC.

The chain combines TRBV24-1 with TRBJ2-7, with TRBD1 identical over 8 bases. The J segment lost 1 base and the V segment lost 4 bases, leaving 5 bases of the junction unmatched. Germline loops: CDR1 KGHDR, CDR2 SFDVKD. This CDR3 has 15 residues. CDR3 residues: CATSDPGTGSYEQYF. CDR3 DNA sequence: TGTGCCACCAGTGACCCTGGGACAGGTTCCTACGAGCAGTACTTC.

V is TRBV28 and J is TRBJ2-3, with 12 bases aligning to TRBD2. V shed 6 bases, J shed 0 bases, and the junction held 7 bases outside the gene matches. This CDR3 has 17 amino acids. Germline V CDR1 and CDR2: MDHEN, SYDVKM. The CDR3, as DNA: TGTGCCAGCAGCCTTAGGACTAGCGGGACTAGCACAGATACGCAGTATTTT. Translating it yields CASSLRTSGTSTDTQYF. The full variable domain, in which reference TRBV28 and TRBJ2-3 provide the parts outside the CDR3, is DVKVTQSSRYLVKRTGEKVFLECVQDMDHENMFWYRQDPGLGLRLIYFSYDVKMKEKGDIPEGYSVSREKKERFSLILESASTNQTSMYLCASSLRTSGTSTDTQYFGPGTRLTVL.

The V and J genes are TRBV20-1 and TRBJ1-4, with TRBD1 matching over 10 bases. Trimming removed 3 bases from V and 5 bases from J; junction bases left unmatched: 9. The CDR3 is 16 residues long. Per germline, CDR1 DFQATT and CDR2 SNEGSKA (reference sequence). CDR3 amino acids: CSASAYATGGNEKLFF. CDR3 bases: TGCAGTGCTAGTGCGTACGCGACAGGGGGCAATGAAAAACTGTTTTTT.

V is TRBV3-1 (or the pseudogene TRBV3-2) and J is TRBJ2-2; the match to TRBD2 covers 7 bases. Losses at the gene ends were 1 base for V and 6 bases for J; bases not matched to a gene: 11. CDR1 is LGHDT and CDR2 is YNNKEL in the germline V gene (reference sequence). This CDR3 contains 17 residues. CDR3 DNA: TGTGCCAGCAGCCAAGTCTCCTTCGGGAGGTACGCCGGGGAGCTGTTTTTT. Its translation is CASSQVSFGRYAGELFF.

The chain couples TRBV3-1 (or the pseudogene TRBV3-2) to TRBJ2-1; TRBD2 agrees at 10 bases. In germline, CDR1 is LGHDT, CDR2 YNNKEL (reference sequence). V trimming: 4 bases; J trimming: 8 bases; junction bases outside the gene matches: 11. The CDR3 is 16 amino acids. The CDR3 DNA reads TGTGCCAGCAGCCTCCAAGCGGGAGGGCCGAGGGATGAGCAGTTCTTC. It specifies CASSLQAGGPRDEQFF.